Described below is a single T cell receptor beta chain sequence and its context. Its cognate antigen is unknown. Possible read error: a much larger clone is one base away. The V gene lost 5 bases and the J gene lost 7 bases, with 16 bases spanning the gap. This CDR3 contains 14 residues. Per the germline V gene, CDR1 is SGHAT and CDR2 is FQNNGV. This specimen comes from a study of T cells in Graves' hyperthyroidism and ophthalmopathy. TCR beta CDR3 regions were amplified from RNA transcripts. A first-round RT-PCR of the TCR CDR3 used the HTBI primer set. TCRdb reanalysed the multiplex PCR reads using MiXCR and keeps one entry per CDR3 protein. The sample comprises hundreds of thousands of distinct CDR3 sequences, approximately 15% of which are singletons, and roughly 10% rests with the top ten. Study-level points and caveats: Peripheral blood also featured most of the thyroid clonotypes expanded above 0.001.

The clonotype originates from a woman aged 18-29 years with Graves' hyperthyroidism. The sequencing input was blood. The chain links TRBV11-2 to TRBJ2-3, with D perhaps matching TRBD2 (6 bases). The DNA for the CDR3 is TGTGCCAGCAGCCCGGTCCCGGGACTGCATACGCAGTATTTT. Amino acid sequence: CASSPVPGLHTQYF.